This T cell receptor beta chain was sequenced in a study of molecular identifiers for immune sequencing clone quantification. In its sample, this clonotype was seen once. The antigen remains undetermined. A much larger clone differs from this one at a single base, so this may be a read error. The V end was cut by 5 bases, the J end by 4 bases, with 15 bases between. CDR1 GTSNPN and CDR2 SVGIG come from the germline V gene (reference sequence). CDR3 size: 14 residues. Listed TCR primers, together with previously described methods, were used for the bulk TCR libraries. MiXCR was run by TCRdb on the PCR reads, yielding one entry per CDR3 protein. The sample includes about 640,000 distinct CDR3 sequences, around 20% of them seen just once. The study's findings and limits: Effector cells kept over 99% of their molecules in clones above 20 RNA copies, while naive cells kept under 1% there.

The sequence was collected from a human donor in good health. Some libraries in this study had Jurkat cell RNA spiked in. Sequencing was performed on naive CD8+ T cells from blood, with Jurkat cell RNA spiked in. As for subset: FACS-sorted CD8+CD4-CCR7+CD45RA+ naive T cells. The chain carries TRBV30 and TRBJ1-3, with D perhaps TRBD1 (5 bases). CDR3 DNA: TGTGCCTGGGCCCTGGGGGTGTCCGGAAACACCATATATTTT. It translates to CAWALGVSGNTIYF.